The 4 T cell receptor beta chains given below trace back to one sample, sequenced in a study of control samples from healthy donors and cancer patients. Libraries were prepared by immunoSEQ multiplex PCR; TCRdb keeps only in-frame clonotypes and omits some of them. The repertoire holds fewer than 200,000 clones, about 90% seen once, with 4% to 6% in the top ten. Sequenced input: blood. These receptors were taken from a woman aged 25 to 39 in good health.

This clone appeared a single time. The V and J genes are TRBV19 and TRBJ2-6, with D unresolved. The V gene lost 9 bases and the J gene lost 2 bases, with 8 bases spanning the gap. Germline values: CDR1 LNHDA, CDR2 SQIVND (reference sequence). The CDR3 has 13 amino acids. CDR3: CASKGAGANVLTF. The CDR3 region has the DNA TGTGCCAGCAAAGGAGCTGGGGCCAACGTCCTGACTTTC.

The chain recombines TRBV9 with TRBJ1-1; tentatively, D is TRBD1 (5 bases). The V gene lost 2 bases and the J gene lost 1 base, with 12 bases spanning the gap. CDR3 length equals 15 residues. CDR1 is SGDLS and CDR2 is YYNGEE in the germline V gene. As DNA, the CDR3 is TGTGCCAGCAGCGTCTCGGCAGGACAGAACACTGAAGCTTTCTTT. Amino acids: CASSVSAGQNTEAFF.

The V gene is TRBV19, the J gene TRBJ1-4; D ambiguous. This CDR3 has 15 residues. The germline V gene encodes CDR1 LNHDA and CDR2 SQIVND (reference sequence). V lost 4 bases, J lost 5 bases, and 14 bases lay in between. The CDR3 spells CASSKRDRLNEKLFF. In nucleotides, the CDR3 is TGTGCCAGTAGTAAGCGCGACCGCTTAAATGAAAAACTGTTTTTT.

V gene TRBV30 combines with J gene TRBJ2-7; tentatively, D is TRBD2 (6 bases). Germline lookup yields CDR1 GTSNPN and CDR2 SVGIG (reference sequence). V was trimmed by 3 bases and J by 6 bases, leaving 18 bases between them. The CDR3 contains 14 residues. This chain's CDR3 is CAWRPQGPLAEQYV. CDR3 bases: TGTGCCTGGAGGCCCCAGGGTCCACTAGCCGAGCAGTACGTC.